This is a list of T cell receptor beta chains from one sample in a study of T-cell memory formation after mild COVID-19. TCRdb called the 5' RACE reads again in MiXCR, with one record for every CDR3 protein. The profile shows some 300,000 distinct CDR3 sequences, about 20% of them singletons. The sample was PBMCs or a T cell subset sorted from them (not recorded which). The receptors were sampled from a man between 18 and 29 years old who had mild COVID-19 (a few samples of this study predate the infection). Cell type and time point are not known. Both conserved end residues are part of each CDR3. A D gene is named only where the DNA matches it firmly. Clone size is given for some rows only: seen once, a few or many times, or a class if the clone is expanded.

abundance: few; v_gene: TRBV15; j_gene: TRBJ2-4; d_gene: .; CDR3aa: CATREQTNKNIQYF; CDR3nt: TGTGCCACCAGGGAACAGACCAACAAAAACATTCAGTACTTC
abundance: .; v_gene: TRBV7-8; j_gene: TRBJ2-3; d_gene: TRBD2; CDR3aa: CASSSSGLAGSRDTQYF; CDR3nt: TGTGCCAGCAGCTCCTCGGGCCTAGCGGGGAGTAGGGATACGCAGTATTTT
abundance: few; v_gene: TRBV3-1; j_gene: TRBJ2-3; d_gene: TRBD2; CDR3aa: CASSQVAGGRTDTQYF; CDR3nt: TGTGCCAGCAGCCAAGTGGCGGGGGGCAGGACAGATACGCAGTATTTT
abundance: .; v_gene: TRBV11-2; j_gene: TRBJ2-1; d_gene: .; CDR3aa: CASSPPGGQQFF; CDR3nt: TGTGCCAGCAGCCCCCCCGGGGGGCAGCAGTTCTTC
abundance: .; v_gene: TRBV7-9; j_gene: TRBJ2-2; d_gene: .; CDR3aa: CASSPRRWFDFSGELFF; CDR3nt: TGTGCCAGCAGCCCTCGACGATGGTTCGATTTTTCCGGGGAGCTGTTTTTT
abundance: .; v_gene: TRBV6-6; j_gene: TRBJ1-1; d_gene: .; CDR3aa: CATSKIQEMNTEAFF; CDR3nt: TGTGCCACCTCCAAGATTCAGGAAATGAACACTGAAGCTTTCTTT
abundance: .; v_gene: TRBV12-3/TRBV12-4; j_gene: TRBJ1-1; d_gene: .; CDR3aa: CASRPGRNTEAFF; CDR3nt: TGTGCCAGCAGACCCGGGAGGAACACTGAAGCTTTCTTT
abundance: few; v_gene: TRBV7-8; j_gene: TRBJ1-5; d_gene: TRBD1; CDR3aa: CASSLLQGGIGNQPQHF; CDR3nt: TGTGCCAGCAGCTTACTACAGGGGGGGATCGGCAATCAGCCCCAGCATTTT
abundance: .; v_gene: TRBV4-1; j_gene: TRBJ2-5; d_gene: .; CDR3aa: CASSPRPGKEPQYF; CDR3nt: TGCGCCAGCAGCCCCCGCCCGGGGAAAGAGCCCCAGTACTTC
abundance: .; v_gene: TRBV6-5; j_gene: TRBJ1-6; d_gene: .; CDR3aa: CASSYSKNRELASPLHF; CDR3nt: TGTGCCAGCAGTTACTCGAAGAACAGGGAGTTGGCCTCACCCCTCCACTTT
abundance: .; v_gene: TRBV19; j_gene: TRBJ1-5; d_gene: .; CDR3aa: CASSIGGSNQPQHF; CDR3nt: TGTGCCAGTAGTATAGGCGGTAGCAATCAGCCCCAGCATTTT
abundance: .; v_gene: TRBV24-1; j_gene: TRBJ2-1; d_gene: TRBD2; CDR3aa: CATGVSGAPQGNEQFF; CDR3nt: TGTGCCACCGGCGTTAGCGGGGCCCCCCAGGGGAATGAGCAGTTCTTC
abundance: .; v_gene: TRBV20-1; j_gene: TRBJ2-1; d_gene: TRBD2; CDR3aa: CSARALAGGRTYNEQFF; CDR3nt: TGCAGTGCTAGAGCGCTAGCGGGGGGCCGAACCTACAATGAGCAGTTCTTC
abundance: .; v_gene: TRBV7-9; j_gene: TRBJ1-2; d_gene: .; CDR3aa: CASSPRDYGYTF; CDR3nt: TGTGCCAGCAGTCCCAGGGACTATGGCTACACCTTC
abundance: few; v_gene: TRBV27; j_gene: TRBJ2-1; d_gene: .; CDR3aa: CASSLSRLYNEQFF; CDR3nt: TGTGCCAGCAGTTTATCGAGACTATACAATGAGCAGTTCTTC
abundance: .; v_gene: TRBV6-2/TRBV6-3; j_gene: TRBJ2-7; d_gene: .; CDR3aa: CASSRQTARVGLYEQYF; CDR3nt: TGTGCCAGCAGCCGCCAGACCGCCAGGGTAGGCCTGTACGAGCAGTACTTC
abundance: few; v_gene: TRBV7-9; j_gene: TRBJ2-3; d_gene: TRBD2; CDR3aa: CASSPSAGGVYTDTQYF; CDR3nt: TGTGCCAGCAGCCCATCGGCTGGGGGGGTCTACACAGATACGCAGTATTTT
abundance: few; v_gene: TRBV2; j_gene: TRBJ2-5; d_gene: .; CDR3aa: CASSEAVETQYF; CDR3nt: TGTGCCAGCAGTGAGGCGGTGGAGACCCAGTACTTC
abundance: few; v_gene: TRBV10-3; j_gene: TRBJ1-1; d_gene: .; CDR3aa: CAISSTEGPTEAFF; CDR3nt: TGTGCCATCAGTAGTACAGAGGGGCCAACTGAAGCTTTCTTT
abundance: .; v_gene: TRBV27; j_gene: TRBJ2-5; d_gene: .; CDR3aa: CASSLSIGYQETQYF; CDR3nt: TGTGCCAGCAGTTTATCGATAGGGTACCAAGAGACCCAGTACTTC
abundance: .; v_gene: TRBV3-1; j_gene: TRBJ2-1; d_gene: .; CDR3aa: CASSQEWRRQFF; CDR3nt: TGTGCCAGCAGCCAAGAATGGAGACGGCAGTTCTTC
abundance: few; v_gene: TRBV6-6; j_gene: TRBJ1-1; d_gene: TRBD1; CDR3aa: CASSYPDRVGTEAFF; CDR3nt: TGTGCCAGCAGTTACCCTGACAGGGTGGGCACTGAAGCTTTCTTT
abundance: .; v_gene: TRBV11-2; j_gene: TRBJ1-2; d_gene: TRBD1; CDR3aa: CASSLVQGADGYTF; CDR3nt: TGTGCCAGCAGCTTAGTCCAGGGGGCGGACGGCTACACCTTC
abundance: few; v_gene: TRBV6-5; j_gene: TRBJ2-3; d_gene: .; CDR3aa: CASSYLVGGVGTDTQYF; CDR3nt: TGTGCCAGCAGTTACCTCGTGGGCGGGGTAGGCACAGATACGCAGTATTTT
abundance: .; v_gene: TRBV27; j_gene: TRBJ2-7; d_gene: TRBD1; CDR3aa: CASSLRQGARNYEQYF; CDR3nt: TGTGCCAGCAGTTTGCGGCAGGGGGCGCGAAACTACGAGCAGTACTTC
abundance: few; v_gene: TRBV20-1; j_gene: TRBJ2-5; d_gene: .; CDR3aa: CSAGPPVGWAETQYF; CDR3nt: TGCAGTGCTGGACCCCCTGTGGGTTGGGCAGAGACCCAGTACTTC
abundance: few; v_gene: TRBV29-1; j_gene: TRBJ2-7; d_gene: .; CDR3aa: CSVEDNSEAYEQYF; CDR3nt: TGCAGCGTTGAAGATAACTCTGAAGCCTACGAGCAGTACTTC
abundance: .; v_gene: TRBV27; j_gene: TRBJ2-3; d_gene: .; CDR3aa: CASSSWTELNTDTQYF; CDR3nt: TGTGCCAGCAGTTCCTGGACGGAATTAAATACAGATACGCAGTATTTT
abundance: many; v_gene: TRBV7-2; j_gene: TRBJ2-3; d_gene: .; CDR3aa: CASTEVGARTDTQYF; CDR3nt: TGTGCCAGCACTGAGGTCGGGGCCCGCACAGATACGCAGTATTTT
abundance: .; v_gene: TRBV5-1; j_gene: TRBJ2-1; d_gene: TRBD1; CDR3aa: CASSLADRANEQFF; CDR3nt: TGCGCCAGCAGCTTGGCCGACAGGGCCAATGAGCAGTTCTTC
abundance: .; v_gene: TRBV11-1; j_gene: TRBJ1-3; d_gene: .; CDR3aa: CASGGRRNTIYF; CDR3nt: TGTGCCAGCGGGGGACGGCGGAACACCATATATTTT